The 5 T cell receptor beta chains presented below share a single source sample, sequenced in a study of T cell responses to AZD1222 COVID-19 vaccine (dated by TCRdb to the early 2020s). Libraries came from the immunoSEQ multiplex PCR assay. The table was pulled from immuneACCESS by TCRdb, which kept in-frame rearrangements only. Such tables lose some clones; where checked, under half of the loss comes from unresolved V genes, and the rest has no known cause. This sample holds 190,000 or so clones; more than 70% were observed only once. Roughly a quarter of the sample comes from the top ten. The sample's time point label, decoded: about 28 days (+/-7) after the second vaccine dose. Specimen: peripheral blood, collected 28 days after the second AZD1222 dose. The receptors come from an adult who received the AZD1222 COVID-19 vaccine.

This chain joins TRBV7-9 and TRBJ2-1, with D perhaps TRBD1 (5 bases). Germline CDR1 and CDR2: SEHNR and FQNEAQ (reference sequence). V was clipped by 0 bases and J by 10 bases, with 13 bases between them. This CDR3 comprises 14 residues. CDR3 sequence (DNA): TGTGCCAGCAGCTTAGCGTACCAGGGCTCCGAGCAGTTCTTC. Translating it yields CASSLAYQGSEQFF.

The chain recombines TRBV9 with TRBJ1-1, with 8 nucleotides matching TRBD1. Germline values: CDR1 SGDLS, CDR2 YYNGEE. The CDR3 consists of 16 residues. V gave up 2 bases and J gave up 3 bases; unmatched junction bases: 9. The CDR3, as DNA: TGTGCCAGCAGCGTCATAGACAGGGGAGGTGACACTGAAGCTTTCTTT. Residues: CASSVIDRGGDTEAFF.

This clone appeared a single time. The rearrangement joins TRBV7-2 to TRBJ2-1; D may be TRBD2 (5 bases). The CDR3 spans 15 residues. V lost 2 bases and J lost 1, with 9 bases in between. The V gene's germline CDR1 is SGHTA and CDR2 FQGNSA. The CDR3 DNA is TGTGCCAGCAGCTTAACTAGAGGGTCCTACAATGAGCAGTTCTTC. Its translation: CASSLTRGSYNEQFF.

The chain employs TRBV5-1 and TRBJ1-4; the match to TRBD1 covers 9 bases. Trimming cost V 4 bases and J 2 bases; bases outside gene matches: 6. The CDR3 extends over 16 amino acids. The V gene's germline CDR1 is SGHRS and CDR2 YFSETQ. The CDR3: CASSPQGAVTNEKLFF. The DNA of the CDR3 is TGCGCCAGCAGCCCACAGGGGGCCGTTACTAATGAAAAACTGTTTTTT. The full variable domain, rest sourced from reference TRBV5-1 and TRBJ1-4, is KAGVTQTPRYLIKTRGQQVTLSCSPISGHRSVSWYQQTPGQGLQFLFEYFSETQRNKGNFPGRFSGRQFSNSRSEMNVSTLELGDSALYLCASSPQGAVTNEKLFFGSGTQLSVL.

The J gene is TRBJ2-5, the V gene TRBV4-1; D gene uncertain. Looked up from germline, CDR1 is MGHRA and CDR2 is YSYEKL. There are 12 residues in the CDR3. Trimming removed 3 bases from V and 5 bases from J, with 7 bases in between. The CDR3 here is CASSHHPETQYF. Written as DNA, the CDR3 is TGCGCCAGCAGCCACCATCCGGAGACCCAGTACTTC.